A single T cell receptor beta chain is shown here with its context. This record comes from a study of shared T cell receptors in the human thymus. Germline V gene lookup returns CDR1 MNHEY and CDR2 SMNVEV (reference sequence). The CDR3 is 16 amino acids. V dropped 4 bases and J dropped 4; count of bases not matched to a gene: 9. TCRdb's table, derived via immunoSEQ multiplex PCR, lists solely in-frame clones and lacks some. Seen here are hundreds of thousands of clones, 80% to 90% observed once, and the top ten hold 0.0094%. The same specimen was also included in a second study, on human thymus T cells. That study reports: Congenital heart defects were the reason for the corrective surgery that the donors, healthy Finnish infants, were having. The thymus was resected at corrective cardiac surgery. In thymic and blood repertoires alike, V and J usage looked biased. Highly overlapping thymic repertoires among unrelated individuals were reported in related research.

Sequencing was done on a sample of thymocytes. The clonotype originates from a boy less than two years old with a congenital heart defect. The rearrangement uses TRBV27 and TRBJ2-7, with TRBD2 matching 11 bases. CDR3 residues: CASSSPTSGTLYEQYF. The CDR3 DNA is TGTGCCAGCAGTTCCCCGACTAGCGGGACATTATACGAGCAGTACTTC.